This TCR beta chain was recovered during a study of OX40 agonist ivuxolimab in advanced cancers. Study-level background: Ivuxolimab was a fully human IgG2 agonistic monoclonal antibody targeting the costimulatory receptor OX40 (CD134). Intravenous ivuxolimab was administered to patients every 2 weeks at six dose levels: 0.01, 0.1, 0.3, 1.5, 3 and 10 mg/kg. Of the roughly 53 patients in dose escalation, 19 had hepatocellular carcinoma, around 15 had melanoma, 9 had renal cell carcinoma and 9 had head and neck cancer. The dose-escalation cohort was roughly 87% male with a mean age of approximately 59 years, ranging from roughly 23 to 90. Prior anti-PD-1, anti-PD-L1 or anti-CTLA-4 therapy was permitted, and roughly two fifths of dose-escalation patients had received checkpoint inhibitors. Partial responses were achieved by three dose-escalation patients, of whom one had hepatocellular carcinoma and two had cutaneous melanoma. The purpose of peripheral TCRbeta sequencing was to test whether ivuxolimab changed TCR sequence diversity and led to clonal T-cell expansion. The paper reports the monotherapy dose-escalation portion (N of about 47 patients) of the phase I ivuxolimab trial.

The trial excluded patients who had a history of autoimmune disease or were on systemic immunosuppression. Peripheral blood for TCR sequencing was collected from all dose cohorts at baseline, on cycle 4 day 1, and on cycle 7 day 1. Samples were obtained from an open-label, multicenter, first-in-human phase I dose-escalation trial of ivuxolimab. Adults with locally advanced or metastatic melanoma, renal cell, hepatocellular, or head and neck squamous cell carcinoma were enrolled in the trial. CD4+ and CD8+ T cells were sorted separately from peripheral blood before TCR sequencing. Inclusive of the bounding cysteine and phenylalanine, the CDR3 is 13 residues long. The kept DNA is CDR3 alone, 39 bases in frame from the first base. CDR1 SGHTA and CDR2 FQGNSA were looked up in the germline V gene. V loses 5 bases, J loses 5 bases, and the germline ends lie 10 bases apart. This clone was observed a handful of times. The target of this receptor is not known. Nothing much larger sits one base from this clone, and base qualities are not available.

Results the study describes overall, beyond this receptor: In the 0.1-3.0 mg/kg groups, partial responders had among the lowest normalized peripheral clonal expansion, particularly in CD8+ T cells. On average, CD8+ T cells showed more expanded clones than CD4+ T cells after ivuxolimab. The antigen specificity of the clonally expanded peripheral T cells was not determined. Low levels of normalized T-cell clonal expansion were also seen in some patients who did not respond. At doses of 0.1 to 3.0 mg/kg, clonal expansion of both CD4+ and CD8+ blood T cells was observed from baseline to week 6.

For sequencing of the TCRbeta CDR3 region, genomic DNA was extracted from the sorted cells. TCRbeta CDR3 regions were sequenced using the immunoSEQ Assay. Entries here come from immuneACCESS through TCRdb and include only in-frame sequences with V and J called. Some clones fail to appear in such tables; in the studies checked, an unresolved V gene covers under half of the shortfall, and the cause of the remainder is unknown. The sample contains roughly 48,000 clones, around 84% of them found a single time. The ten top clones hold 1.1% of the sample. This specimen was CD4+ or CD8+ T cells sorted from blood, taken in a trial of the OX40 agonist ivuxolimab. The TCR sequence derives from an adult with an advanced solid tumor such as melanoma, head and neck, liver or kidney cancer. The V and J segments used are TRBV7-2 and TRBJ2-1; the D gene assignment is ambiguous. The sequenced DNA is TGTGCCAGCAGCCGGTCCCGGGACAATGAGCAGTTCTTC. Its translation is CASSRSRDNEQFF.